This entry lists 13 T cell receptor beta chains sequenced from one sample in a study of CD4+ T cells in melanoma. Profiling relied on immunoSEQ multiplex PCR, and the TCRdb table lists in-frame clones only, not all of them. The sample carries approximately 9,700 clones, approximately 70% recorded once. Sequenced input: cells from a culture (not recorded whether cultured in vitro). These receptors were obtained from a human donor with melanoma.

This clone appeared a few times. The J gene is TRBJ2-3, the V gene TRBV4-1; D not certain. V lost 3 bases and J lost 4, with 5 bases in between. In germline, CDR1 is MGHRA, CDR2 YSYEKL. The length of the CDR3 is 12 residues. The CDR3 reads CASSHVADTQYF. In nucleotides, the CDR3 is TGCGCCAGCAGCCACGTAGCAGATACGCAGTATTTT.

The V call is TRBV7-2, the J call TRBJ1-2, with 7 nucleotides matching TRBD1. Looked up from germline, CDR1 is SGHTA and CDR2 is FQGNSA. The CDR3 totals 13 residues. V trimming: 5 bases; J trimming: 2 bases; junction bases outside the gene matches: 2. CDR3 region: CASSPGQNYGYTF. In DNA, the CDR3 is TGTGCCAGCAGCCCGGGACAGAACTATGGCTACACCTTC.

V usage is TRBV5-1 and J usage is TRBJ1-1; no definite D call. The CDR3 runs to 12 residues. Germline CDR1 and CDR2: SGHRS and YFSETQ. The ends were cut back, 7 bases at V and 4 bases at J, with 11 bases in the middle. The CDR3 reads CASRRSGTEAFF. CDR3 nucleotides: TGCGCCAGCCGCCGGTCGGGCACTGAAGCTTTCTTT.

This clone was seen just once. V usage is TRBV9 and J usage is TRBJ2-3; 12 nucleotides agree with TRBD2. The germline V gene encodes CDR1 SGDLS and CDR2 YYNGEE. Unmatched junction bases numbered 11, after V lost 4 bases and J lost 2 bases. The CDR3 extends over 18 amino acids. CDR3 protein: CASSYGLAGRTFTDTQYF. DNA for the CDR3: TGTGCCAGCAGCTACGGACTAGCGGGGCGAACGTTCACAGATACGCAGTATTTT.

The chain couples TRBV5-5 to TRBJ1-1, with TRBD1 as a possible D gene (5 bases). V gave up 0 bases and J gave up 1 base, with 19 bases separating them. Germline V gives CDR1 SGHKS, CDR2 YYEKEE (reference sequence). The CDR3 runs 18 residues. The CDR3 is CASSLGPLVGQTNTEAFF. DNA of the CDR3: TGTGCCAGCAGCTTGGGACCTCTAGTGGGGCAGACGAACACTGAAGCTTTCTTT.

The chain uses TRBV7-2 and TRBJ2-3, with D perhaps being TRBD1 or TRBD2 (7 bases each). The CDR3 contains 14 residues. Germline V gene sequence: CDR1 SGHTA, CDR2 FQGNSA. V was clipped by 5 bases and J by 10 bases, with 19 bases between them. CDR3 nucleotide sequence: TGTGCCAGCAGCACCCCGGCCTCAGGGGGGGCGCAGTATTTT. As protein: CASSTPASGGAQYF. Variable domain in full (rest from reference TRBV7-2 and TRBJ2-3): GAGVSQSPSNKVTEKGKDVELRCDPISGHTALYWYRQSLGQGLEFLIYFQGNSAPDKSGLPSDRFSAERTGGSVSTLTIQRTQQEDSAVYLCASSTPASGGAQYFGPGTRLTVL.

The rearrangement links TRBV6-1 to TRBJ1-5; 7 bases are shared with TRBD1. Germline CDR1 and CDR2: MNHNS and SASEGT. CDR3 length: 13 residues. The ends lost 4 bases at V and 4 bases at J; junction bases unmatched: 1. The CDR3 DNA is TGTGCCAGCAGTGTGACAGGGAATCAGCCCCAGCATTTT. Translation: CASSVTGNQPQHF.

V is TRBV5-1 and J is TRBJ1-1, with D maybe TRBD1 (6 bases). In germline, CDR1 is SGHRS, CDR2 YFSETQ. Deletions cut 4 bases from V and 5 bases from J, with 18 bases between. The CDR3 runs to 15 residues. CDR3 coding DNA: TGCGCCAGCAGCGCAACCCCAGGGGTAAGAACTGAAGCTTTCTTT. This encodes CASSATPGVRTEAFF.

This clone was found a few times. V usage is TRBV20-1 and J usage is TRBJ1-1; D call uncertain. The ends were cut back, 5 bases at V and 7 bases at J, with 11 bases in the middle. From germline, CDR1 is DFQATT and CDR2 SNEGSKA (reference sequence). The CDR3 is 11 residues long. The CDR3 bases are TGCAGTGCTCCCTTCCGCAATGAAGCTTTCTTT. This gives the protein CSAPFRNEAFF.

The chain employs TRBV9 and TRBJ2-3; the match to TRBD2 covers 7 bases. The V segment lost 7 bases and the J segment 2 bases; nucleotides outside the gene matches: 7. The CDR3 runs to 14 residues. Germline V CDR1 and CDR2: SGDLS, YYNGEE. CDR3 nucleotides: TGTGCCAGCGGAACCCGGGACTACACAGATACGCAGTATTTT. Its protein is CASGTRDYTDTQYF.

V and J are TRBV7-3 and TRBJ2-3; D perhaps matches TRBD2 (6 bases). CDR3 length equals 15 residues. V was shortened by 4 bases and J by 0 bases, with 11 bases between the two germline ends. Germline V gene sequence: CDR1 SGHTA, CDR2 FQGTGA. The CDR3 nucleotides read TGTGCCAGCAGCTCAGTCGGGGGAAGCACAGATACGCAGTATTTT. Amino acid sequence: CASSSVGGSTDTQYF.

Sample share makes this clone medium-sized. This sequence joins TRBV2 and TRBJ2-3; 8 positions match TRBD2. There are 13 residues in the CDR3. V trimming: 8 bases; J trimming: 3 bases; junction bases outside the gene matches: 4. Germline loops: CDR1 SNHLY, CDR2 FYNNEI. This CDR3 reads CASGTRVTDTQYF. For the CDR3, the DNA is TGTGCCAGCGGGACTAGAGTAACAGATACGCAGTATTTT.

This chain uses TRBV6-1 with TRBJ2-3; D is perhaps TRBD1 (6 bases). The length of the CDR3 is 14 residues. V was clipped by 6 bases and J by 0 bases, with 10 bases between them. Germline CDR1 MNHNS, CDR2 SASEGT. The CDR3 spells CASRGTLSTDTQYF. CDR3 nucleotide sequence: TGTGCCAGCAGGGGGACACTTAGCACAGATACGCAGTATTTT.